The entry below describes one T cell receptor (beta chain). This specimen belongs to a study of T cell changes during pregnancy in multiple sclerosis. The table came from immunoSEQ multiplex PCR; TCRdb's copy has only in-frame clones and leaves some out. This sample has about 100,000 clones, with around 92% found just once. Germline assignment: CDR1 SGHNT and CDR2 YYREEE (reference sequence). Trimming cost V 1 base and J 7 bases; bases outside gene matches: 2. The CDR3 is made up of 13 amino acids. The receptor was derived from a female donor in good health, enrolled as a control in a pregnancy study. The material was peripheral blood, obtained in the third trimester of pregnancy. The chain is built from TRBV5-4 and TRBJ1-2; 9 bases agree with TRBD1. Here the CDR3 DNA reads TGTGCCAGCAGCTTGCAGACAGGGGGTGGCTACACCTTC. Translating it yields CASSLQTGGGYTF.